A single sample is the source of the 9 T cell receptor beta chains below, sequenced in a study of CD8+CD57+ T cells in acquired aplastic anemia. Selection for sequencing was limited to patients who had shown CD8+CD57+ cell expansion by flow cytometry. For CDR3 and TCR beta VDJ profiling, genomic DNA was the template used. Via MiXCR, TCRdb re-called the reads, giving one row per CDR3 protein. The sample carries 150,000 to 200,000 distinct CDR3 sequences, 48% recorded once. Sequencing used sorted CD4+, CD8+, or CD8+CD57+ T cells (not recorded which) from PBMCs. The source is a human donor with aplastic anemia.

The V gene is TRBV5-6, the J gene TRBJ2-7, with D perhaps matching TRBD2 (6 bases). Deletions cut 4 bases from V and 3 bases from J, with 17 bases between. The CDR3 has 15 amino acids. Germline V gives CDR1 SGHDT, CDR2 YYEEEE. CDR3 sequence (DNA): TGTGCCAGCAGCCCCTCCATGGGGAGGAACTACGAGCAGTACTTC. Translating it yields CASSPSMGRNYEQYF.

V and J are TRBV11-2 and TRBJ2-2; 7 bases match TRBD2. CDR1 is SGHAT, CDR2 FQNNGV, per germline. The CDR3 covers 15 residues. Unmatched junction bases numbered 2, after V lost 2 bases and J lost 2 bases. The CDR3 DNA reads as TGTGCCAGCAGCTTACCGGGACTAAACACCGGGGAGCTGTTTTTT. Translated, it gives CASSLPGLNTGELFF.

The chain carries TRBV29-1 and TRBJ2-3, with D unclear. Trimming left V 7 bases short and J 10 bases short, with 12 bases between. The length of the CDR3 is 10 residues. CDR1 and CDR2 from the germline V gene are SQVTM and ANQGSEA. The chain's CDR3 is CSAETQPQYF. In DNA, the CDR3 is TGCAGCGCCGAAACGCAACCGCAGTATTTT.

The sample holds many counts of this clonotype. CDR3 sequence (DNA): TGTGCCAGCAGCGCTGGGGACGGGACTAGCGGGGATAATGAGCAGTTCTTC. Residues: CASSAGDGTSGDNEQFF. The chain recombines TRBV9 with TRBJ2-1, with 13 nucleotides matching TRBD2. There are 17 residues in the CDR3. Germline V gene data show CDR1 as SGDLS and CDR2 as YYNGEE. Trimming at V came to 3 bases and at J to 7 bases, leaving 10 bases not matched to a gene.

The CDR3 DNA reads TGTGCCAGCACCCCGGCCAGACCCACAGATACGCAGTATTTT. As protein: CASTPARPTDTQYF. The chain links TRBV2 to TRBJ2-3; D is unclear. Germline-derived CDR1 and CDR2 are SNHLY and FYNNEI. CDR3 length: 14 residues. V gave up 7 bases and J gave up 2 bases, with 13 bases separating them.

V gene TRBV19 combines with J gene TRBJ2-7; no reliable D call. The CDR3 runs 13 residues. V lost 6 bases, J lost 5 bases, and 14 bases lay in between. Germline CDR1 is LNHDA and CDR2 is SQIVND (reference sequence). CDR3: CASRKANGDEQYF. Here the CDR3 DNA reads TGTGCCAGTAGGAAAGCTAATGGGGACGAGCAGTACTTC.

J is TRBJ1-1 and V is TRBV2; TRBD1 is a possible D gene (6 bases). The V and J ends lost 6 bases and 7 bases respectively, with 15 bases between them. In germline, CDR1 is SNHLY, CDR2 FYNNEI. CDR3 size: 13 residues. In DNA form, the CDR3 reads TGTGCCAGCAGCACGGGGGGGGACAATGAAGCTTTCTTT. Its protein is CASSTGGDNEAFF. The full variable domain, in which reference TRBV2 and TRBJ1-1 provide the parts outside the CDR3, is EPEVTQTPSHQVTQMGQEVILRCVPISNHLYFYWYRQILGQKVEFLVSFYNNEISEKSEIFDDQFSVERPDGSNFTLKIRSTKLEDSAMYFCASSTGGDNEAFFGQGTRLTVV.

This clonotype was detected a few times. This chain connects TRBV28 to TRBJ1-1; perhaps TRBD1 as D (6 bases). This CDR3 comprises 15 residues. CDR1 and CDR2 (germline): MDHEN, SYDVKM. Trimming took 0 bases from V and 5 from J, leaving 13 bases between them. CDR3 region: CASSLWGGRRTEAFF. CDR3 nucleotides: TGTGCCAGCAGTTTATGGGGGGGGCGACGGACTGAAGCTTTCTTT.

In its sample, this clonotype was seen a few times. The DNA for the CDR3 is TGTGCCAGCAGCTGGCTGCAGACCTATGGCTACACCTTC. Translating it yields CASSWLQTYGYTF. The chain has TRBV7-9 and TRBJ1-2; D is uncertain. The ends were cut back, 4 bases at V and 4 bases at J, with 10 bases in the middle. The germline V gene has CDR1 SEHNR and CDR2 FQNEAQ (reference sequence). The CDR3 runs to 13 residues.